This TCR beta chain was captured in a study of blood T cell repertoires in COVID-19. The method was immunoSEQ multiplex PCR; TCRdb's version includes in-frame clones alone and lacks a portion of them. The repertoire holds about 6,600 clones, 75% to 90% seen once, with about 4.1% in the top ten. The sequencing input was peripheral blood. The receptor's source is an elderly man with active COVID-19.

The CDR3 here is CASSYPGRGLDLIQPQHF. In DNA, the CDR3 is TGTGCCAGCAGTTACCCGGGGCGGGGGTTGGATTTAATTCAGCCCCAGCATTTT. The rearrangement links TRBV6-2 or TRBV6-3 to TRBJ1-5; possible D gene TRBD1, 5 bases. This CDR3 is built from 18 residues. Germline V gives CDR1 MNHEY, CDR2 SVGEGT. The V end lost 2 bases, the J end lost 6 bases, and 23 bases lay between the germline ends.